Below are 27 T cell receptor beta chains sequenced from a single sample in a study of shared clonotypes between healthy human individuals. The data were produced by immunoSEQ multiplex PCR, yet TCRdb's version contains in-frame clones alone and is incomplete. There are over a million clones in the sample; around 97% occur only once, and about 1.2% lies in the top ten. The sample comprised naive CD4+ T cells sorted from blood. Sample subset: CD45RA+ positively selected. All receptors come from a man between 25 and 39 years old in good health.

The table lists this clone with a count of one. The CDR3 sequence: CASSQRAAEKLFF. CDR3 nucleotide sequence: TGTGCCAGCAGCCAACGGGCAGCAGAAAAACTGTTTTTT. The gene calls are TRBV7-9 and TRBJ1-4; D not certain. Looked up from germline, CDR1 is SEHNR and CDR2 is FQNEAQ (reference sequence). The CDR3 has 13 amino acids. With 5 bases removed from V and 8 bases from J, the gap between germline ends came to 12 bases.

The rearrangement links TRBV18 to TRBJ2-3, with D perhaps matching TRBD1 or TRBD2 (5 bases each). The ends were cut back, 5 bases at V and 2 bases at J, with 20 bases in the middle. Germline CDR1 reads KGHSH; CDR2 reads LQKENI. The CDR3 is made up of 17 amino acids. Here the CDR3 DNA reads TGTGCCAGCTCAGGAAGTCGGGGACGGCCTTACACAGATACGCAGTATTTT. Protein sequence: CASSGSRGRPYTDTQYF.

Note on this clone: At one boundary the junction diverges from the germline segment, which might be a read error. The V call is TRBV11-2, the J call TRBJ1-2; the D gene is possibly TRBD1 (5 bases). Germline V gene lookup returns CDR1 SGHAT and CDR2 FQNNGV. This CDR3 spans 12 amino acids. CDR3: CASSLGDPPTHW. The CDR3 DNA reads TGTGCCAGCAGCTTAGGGGACCCTCCAACACACTGG.

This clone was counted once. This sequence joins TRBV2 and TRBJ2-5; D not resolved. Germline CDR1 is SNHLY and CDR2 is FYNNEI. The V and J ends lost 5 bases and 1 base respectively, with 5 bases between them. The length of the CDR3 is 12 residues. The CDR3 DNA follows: TGTGCCAGCAGTCGAGTCCAAGAGACCCAGTACTTC. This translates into CASSRVQETQYF.

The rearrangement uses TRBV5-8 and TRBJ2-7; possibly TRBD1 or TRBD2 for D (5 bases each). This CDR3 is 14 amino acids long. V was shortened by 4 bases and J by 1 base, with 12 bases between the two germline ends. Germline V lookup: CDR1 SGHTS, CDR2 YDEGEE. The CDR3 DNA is TGTGCCAGCAGCCCATCTGGGACGTCCTACGAGCAGTACTTC. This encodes CASSPSGTSYEQYF.

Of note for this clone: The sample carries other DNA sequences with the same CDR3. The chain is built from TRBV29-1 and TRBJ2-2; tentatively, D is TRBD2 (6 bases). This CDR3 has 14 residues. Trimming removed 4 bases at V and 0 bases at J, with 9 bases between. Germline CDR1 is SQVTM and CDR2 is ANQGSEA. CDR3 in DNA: TGCAGCGTTGGGACGGGGGCGAACACCGGGGAGCTGTTTTTT. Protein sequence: CSVGTGANTGELFF.

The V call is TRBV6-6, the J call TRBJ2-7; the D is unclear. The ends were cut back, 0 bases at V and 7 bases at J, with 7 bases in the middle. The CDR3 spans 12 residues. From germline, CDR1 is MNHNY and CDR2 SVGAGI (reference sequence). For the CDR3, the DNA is TGTGCCAGCAGTTACTCTATGGGTGAGCAGTACTTC. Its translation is CASSYSMGEQYF.

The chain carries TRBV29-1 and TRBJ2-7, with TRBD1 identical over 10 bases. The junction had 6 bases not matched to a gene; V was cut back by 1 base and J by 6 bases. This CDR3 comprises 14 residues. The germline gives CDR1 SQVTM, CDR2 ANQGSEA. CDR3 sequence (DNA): TGCAGCGTTGAAGTTGGGACAGGGGCGGGCGAGCAGTACTTC. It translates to CSVEVGTGAGEQYF.

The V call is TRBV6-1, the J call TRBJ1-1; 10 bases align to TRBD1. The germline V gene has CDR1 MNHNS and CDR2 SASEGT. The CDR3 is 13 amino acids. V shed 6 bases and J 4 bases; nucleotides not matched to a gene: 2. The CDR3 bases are TGTGCCAGCAGGGGGACAGGGGCCACTGAAGCTTTCTTT. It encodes CASRGTGATEAFF.

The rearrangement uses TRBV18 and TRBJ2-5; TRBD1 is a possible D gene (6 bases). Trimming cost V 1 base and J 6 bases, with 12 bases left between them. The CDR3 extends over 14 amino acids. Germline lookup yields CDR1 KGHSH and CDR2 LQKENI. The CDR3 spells CASSPRDTRKTQYF. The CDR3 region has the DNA TGTGCCAGCTCACCACGGGACACGAGGAAGACCCAGTACTTC.

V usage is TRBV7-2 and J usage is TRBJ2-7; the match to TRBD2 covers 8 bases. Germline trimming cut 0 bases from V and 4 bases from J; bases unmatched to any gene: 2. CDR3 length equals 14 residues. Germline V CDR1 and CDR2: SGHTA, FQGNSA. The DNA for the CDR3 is TGTGCCAGCAGCTTAGCCCCTAGCGGGTACGAGCAGTACTTC. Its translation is CASSLAPSGYEQYF. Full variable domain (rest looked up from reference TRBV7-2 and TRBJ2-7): GAGVSQSPSNKVTEKGKDVELRCDPISGHTALYWYRQSLGQGLEFLIYFQGNSAPDKSGLPSDRFSAERTGGSVSTLTIQRTQQEDSAVYLCASSLAPSGYEQYFGPGTRLTVT.

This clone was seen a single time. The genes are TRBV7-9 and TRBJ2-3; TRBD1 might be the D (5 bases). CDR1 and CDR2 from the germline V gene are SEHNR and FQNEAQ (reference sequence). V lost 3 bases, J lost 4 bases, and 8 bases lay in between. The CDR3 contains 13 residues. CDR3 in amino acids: CASSFPGPDTQYF. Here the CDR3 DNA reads TGTGCCAGCAGCTTCCCAGGGCCAGATACGCAGTATTTT.

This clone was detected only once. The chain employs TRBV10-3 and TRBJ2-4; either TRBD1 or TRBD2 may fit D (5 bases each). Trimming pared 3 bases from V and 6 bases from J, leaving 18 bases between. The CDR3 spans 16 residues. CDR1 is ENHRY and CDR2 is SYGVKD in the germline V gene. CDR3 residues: CAISDRQSGGGNIQYF. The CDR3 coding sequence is TGTGCCATCAGTGATCGACAGTCCGGTGGGGGAAACATTCAGTACTTC.

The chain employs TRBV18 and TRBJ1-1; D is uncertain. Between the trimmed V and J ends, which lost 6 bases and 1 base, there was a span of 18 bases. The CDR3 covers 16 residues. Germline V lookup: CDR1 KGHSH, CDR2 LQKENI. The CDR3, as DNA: TGTGCCAGCTCTCCTCTTGTCGGACCCACGAACACTGAAGCTTTCTTT. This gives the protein CASSPLVGPTNTEAFF.

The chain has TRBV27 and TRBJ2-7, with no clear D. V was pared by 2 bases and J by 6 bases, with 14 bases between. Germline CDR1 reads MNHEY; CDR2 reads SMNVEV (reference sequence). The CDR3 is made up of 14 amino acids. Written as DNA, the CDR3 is TGTGCCAGCAGTTTAGTCGGTCTAGGCGTCGAGCAGTACTTC. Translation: CASSLVGLGVEQYF.

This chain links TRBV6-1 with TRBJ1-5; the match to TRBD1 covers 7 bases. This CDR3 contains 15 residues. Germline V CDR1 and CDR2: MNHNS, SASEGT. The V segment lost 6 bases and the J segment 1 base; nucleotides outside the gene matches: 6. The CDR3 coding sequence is TGTGCCAGCAGCCAGGGGGAAATCAGCAATCAGCCCCAGCATTTT. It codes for CASSQGEISNQPQHF.

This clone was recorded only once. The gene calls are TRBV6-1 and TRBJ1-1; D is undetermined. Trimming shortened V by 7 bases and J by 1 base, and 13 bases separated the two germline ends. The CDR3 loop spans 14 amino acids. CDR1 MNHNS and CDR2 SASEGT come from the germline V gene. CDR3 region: CASNWAMENTEAFF. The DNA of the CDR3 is TGTGCCAGCAACTGGGCCATGGAGAACACTGAAGCTTTCTTT.

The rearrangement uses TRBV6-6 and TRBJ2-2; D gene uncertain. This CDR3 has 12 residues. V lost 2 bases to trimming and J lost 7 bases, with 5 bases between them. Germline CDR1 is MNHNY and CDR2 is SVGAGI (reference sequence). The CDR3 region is CASSYVDGELFF. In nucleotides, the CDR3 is TGTGCCAGCAGTTACGTAGACGGGGAGCTGTTTTTT.

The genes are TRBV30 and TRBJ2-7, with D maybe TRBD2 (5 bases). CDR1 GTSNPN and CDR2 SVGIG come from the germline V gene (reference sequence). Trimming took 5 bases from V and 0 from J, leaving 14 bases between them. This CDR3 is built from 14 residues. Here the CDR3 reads CAWVRGDNSYEQYF. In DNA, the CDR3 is TGTGCCTGGGTCCGGGGAGACAACTCCTACGAGCAGTACTTC.

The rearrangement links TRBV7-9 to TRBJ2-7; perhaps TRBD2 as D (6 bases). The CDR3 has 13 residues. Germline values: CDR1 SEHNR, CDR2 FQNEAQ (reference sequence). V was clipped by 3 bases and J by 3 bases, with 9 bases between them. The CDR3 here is CASSFGGDYEQYF. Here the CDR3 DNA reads TGTGCCAGCAGCTTCGGGGGAGACTACGAGCAGTACTTC.

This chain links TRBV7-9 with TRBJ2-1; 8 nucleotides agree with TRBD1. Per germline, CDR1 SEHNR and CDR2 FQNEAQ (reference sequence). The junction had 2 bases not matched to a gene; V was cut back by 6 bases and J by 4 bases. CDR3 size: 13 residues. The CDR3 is CASRTGVYNEQFF. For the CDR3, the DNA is TGTGCCAGCAGGACAGGGGTGTACAATGAGCAGTTCTTC.

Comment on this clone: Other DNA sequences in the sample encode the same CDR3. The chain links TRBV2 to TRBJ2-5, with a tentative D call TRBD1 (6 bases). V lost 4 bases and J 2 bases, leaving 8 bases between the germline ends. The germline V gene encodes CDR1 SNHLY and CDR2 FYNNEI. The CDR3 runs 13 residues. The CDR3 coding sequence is TGTGCCAGCAGTGTCGGGACACAAGAGACCCAGTACTTC. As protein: CASSVGTQETQYF.

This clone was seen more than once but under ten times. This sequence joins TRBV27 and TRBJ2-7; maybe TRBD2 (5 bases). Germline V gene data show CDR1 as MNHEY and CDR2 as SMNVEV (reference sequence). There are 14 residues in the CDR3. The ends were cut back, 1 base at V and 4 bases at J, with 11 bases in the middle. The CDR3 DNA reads TGTGCCAGCAGTTTATTCGGGGATTGGTACGAGCAGTACTTC. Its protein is CASSLFGDWYEQYF.

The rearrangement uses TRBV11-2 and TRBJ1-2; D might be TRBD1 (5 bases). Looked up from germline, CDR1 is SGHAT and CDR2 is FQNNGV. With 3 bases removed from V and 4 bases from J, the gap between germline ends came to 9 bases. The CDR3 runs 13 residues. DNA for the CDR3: TGTGCCAGCAGCTTGGACAAGGTCTATGGCTACACCTTC. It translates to CASSLDKVYGYTF.

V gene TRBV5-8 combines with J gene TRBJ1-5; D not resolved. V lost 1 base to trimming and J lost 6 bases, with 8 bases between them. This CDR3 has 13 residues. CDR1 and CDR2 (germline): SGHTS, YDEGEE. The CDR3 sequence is CASSLSRSQPQHF. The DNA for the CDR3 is TGTGCCAGCAGCTTGTCCAGGAGTCAGCCCCAGCATTTT.

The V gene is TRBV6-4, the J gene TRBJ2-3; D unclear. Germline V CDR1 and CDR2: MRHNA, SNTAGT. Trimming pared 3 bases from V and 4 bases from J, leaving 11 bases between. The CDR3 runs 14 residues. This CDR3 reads CASSDIVPPDTQYF. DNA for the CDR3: TGTGCCAGCAGTGATATCGTCCCCCCAGATACGCAGTATTTT.

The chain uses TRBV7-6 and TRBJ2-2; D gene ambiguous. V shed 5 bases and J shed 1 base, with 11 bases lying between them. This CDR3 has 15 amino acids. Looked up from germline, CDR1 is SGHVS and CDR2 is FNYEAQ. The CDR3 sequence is CASSLVSLNTGELFF. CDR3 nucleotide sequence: TGTGCCAGCAGCCTAGTGAGTTTGAACACCGGGGAGCTGTTTTTT.